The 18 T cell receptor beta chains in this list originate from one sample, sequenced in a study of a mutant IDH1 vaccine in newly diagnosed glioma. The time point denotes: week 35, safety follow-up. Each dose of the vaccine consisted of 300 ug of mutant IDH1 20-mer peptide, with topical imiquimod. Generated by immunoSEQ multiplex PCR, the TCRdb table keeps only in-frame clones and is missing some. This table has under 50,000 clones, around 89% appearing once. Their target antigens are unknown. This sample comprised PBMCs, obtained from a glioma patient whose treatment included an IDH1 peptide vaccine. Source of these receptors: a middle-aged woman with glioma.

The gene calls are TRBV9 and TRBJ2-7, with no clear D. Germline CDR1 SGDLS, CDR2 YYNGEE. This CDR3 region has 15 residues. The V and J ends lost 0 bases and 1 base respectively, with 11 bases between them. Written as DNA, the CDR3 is TGTGCCAGCAGCGTAGGGGGAACCTTATCCTACGAGCAGTACTTC. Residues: CASSVGGTLSYEQYF.

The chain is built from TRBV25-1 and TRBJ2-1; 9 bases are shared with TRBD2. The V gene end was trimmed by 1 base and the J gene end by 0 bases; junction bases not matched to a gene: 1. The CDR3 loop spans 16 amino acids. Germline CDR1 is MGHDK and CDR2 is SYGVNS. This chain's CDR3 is CASSELRGGSYNEQFF. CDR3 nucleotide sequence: TGTGCCAGCAGTGAATTGCGGGGGGGCTCCTACAATGAGCAGTTCTTC. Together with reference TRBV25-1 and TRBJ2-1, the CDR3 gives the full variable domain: EADIYQTPRYLVIGTGKKITLECSQTMGHDKMYWYQQDPGMELHLIHYSYGVNSTEKGDLSSESTVSRIRTEHFPLTLESARPSHTSQYLCASSELRGGSYNEQFFGPGTRLTVL.

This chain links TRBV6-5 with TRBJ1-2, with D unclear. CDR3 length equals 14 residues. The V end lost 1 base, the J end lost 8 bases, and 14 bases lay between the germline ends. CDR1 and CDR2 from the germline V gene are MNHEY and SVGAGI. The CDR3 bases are TGTGCCAGCAGTTACTTAAGGATAGCGGGAGGCTACACCTTC. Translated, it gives CASSYLRIAGGYTF.

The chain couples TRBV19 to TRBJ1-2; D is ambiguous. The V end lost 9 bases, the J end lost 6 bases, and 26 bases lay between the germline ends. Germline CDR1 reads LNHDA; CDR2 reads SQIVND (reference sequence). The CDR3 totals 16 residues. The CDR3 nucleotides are TGTGCCAGCATTAGCGGGGAAGCCCAGAGTCGGCATGGCTACACCTTC. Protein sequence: CASISGEAQSRHGYTF.

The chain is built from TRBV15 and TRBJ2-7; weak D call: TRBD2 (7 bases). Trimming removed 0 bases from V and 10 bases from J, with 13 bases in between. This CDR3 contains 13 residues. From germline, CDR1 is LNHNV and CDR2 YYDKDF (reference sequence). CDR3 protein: CATSRDTPGGQYF. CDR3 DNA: TGTGCCACCAGCAGAGATACTCCGGGGGGCCAGTACTTC. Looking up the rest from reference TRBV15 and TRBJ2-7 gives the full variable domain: DAMVIQNPRYQVTQFGKPVTLSCSQTLNHNVMYWYQQKSSQAPKLLFHYYDKDFNNEADTPDNFQSRRPNTSFCFLDIRSPGLGDTAMYLCATSRDTPGGQYFGPGTRLTVT.

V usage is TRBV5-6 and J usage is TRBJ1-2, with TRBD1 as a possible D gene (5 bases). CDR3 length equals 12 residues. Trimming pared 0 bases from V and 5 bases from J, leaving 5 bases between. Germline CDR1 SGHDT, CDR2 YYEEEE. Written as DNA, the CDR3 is TGTGCCAGCAGCTTGGGGGGGTATGGCTACACCTTC. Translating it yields CASSLGGYGYTF.

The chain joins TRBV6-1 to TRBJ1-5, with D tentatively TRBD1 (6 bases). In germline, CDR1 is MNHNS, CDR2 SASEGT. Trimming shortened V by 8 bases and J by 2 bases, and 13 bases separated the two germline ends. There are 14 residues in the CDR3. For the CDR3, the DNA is TGTGCCAGCTCATACAGGGTGGGCAATCAGCCCCAGCATTTT. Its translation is CASSYRVGNQPQHF.

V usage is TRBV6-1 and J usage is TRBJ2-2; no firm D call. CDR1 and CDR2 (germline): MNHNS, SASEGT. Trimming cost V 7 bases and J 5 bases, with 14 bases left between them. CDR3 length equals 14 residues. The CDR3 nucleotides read TGTGCCAGCAATAAGAACAGCATGACCGGGGAGCTGTTTTTT. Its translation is CASNKNSMTGELFF.

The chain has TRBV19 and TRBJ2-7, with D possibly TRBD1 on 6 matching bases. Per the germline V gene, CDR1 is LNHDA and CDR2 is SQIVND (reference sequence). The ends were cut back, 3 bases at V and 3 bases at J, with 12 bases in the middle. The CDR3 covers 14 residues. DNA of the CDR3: TGTGCCAGTAGTATTGGTGGCAGGGGCTACGAGCAGTACTTC. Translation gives CASSIGGRGYEQYF.

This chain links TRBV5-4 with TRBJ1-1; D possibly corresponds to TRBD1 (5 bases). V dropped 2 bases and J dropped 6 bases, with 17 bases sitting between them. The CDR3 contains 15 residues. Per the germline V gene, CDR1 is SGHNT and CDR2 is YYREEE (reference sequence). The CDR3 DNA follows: TGTGCCAGCAGCTTAACAGGTACCTGGGTGGCTGAAGCTTTCTTT. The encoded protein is CASSLTGTWVAEAFF. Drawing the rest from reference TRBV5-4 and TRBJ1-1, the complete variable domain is ETGVTQSPTHLIKTRGQQVTLRCSSQSGHNTVSWYQQALGQGPQFIFQYYREEENGRGNFPPRFSGLQFPNYSSELNVNALELDDSALYLCASSLTGTWVAEAFFGQGTRLTVV.

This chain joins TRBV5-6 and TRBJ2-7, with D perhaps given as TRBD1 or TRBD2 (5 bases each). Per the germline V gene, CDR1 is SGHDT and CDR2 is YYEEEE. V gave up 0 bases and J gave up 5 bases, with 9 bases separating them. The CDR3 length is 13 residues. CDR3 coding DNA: TGTGCCAGCAGCTTGGACCGAGGGGACGAGCAGTACTTC. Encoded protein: CASSLDRGDEQYF. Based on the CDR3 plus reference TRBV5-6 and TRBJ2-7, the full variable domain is DAGVTQSPTHLIKTRGQQVTLRCSPKSGHDTVSWYQQALGQGPQFIFQYYEEEERQRGNFPDRFSGHQFPNYSSELNVNALLLGDSALYLCASSLDRGDEQYFGPGTRLTVT.

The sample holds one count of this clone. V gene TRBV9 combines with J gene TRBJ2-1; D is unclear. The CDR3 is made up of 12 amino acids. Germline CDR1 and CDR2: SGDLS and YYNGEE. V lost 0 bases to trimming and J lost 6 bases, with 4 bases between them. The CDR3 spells CASSVVSNEQFF. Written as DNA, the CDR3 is TGTGCCAGCAGCGTAGTCTCCAATGAGCAGTTCTTC.

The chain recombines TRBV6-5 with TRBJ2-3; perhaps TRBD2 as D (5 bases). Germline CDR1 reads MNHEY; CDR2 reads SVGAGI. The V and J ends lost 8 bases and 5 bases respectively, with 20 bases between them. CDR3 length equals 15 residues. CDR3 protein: CASRASLGSGDTQYF. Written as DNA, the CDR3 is TGTGCCAGCCGGGCTAGCTTAGGATCGGGAGATACGCAGTATTTT.

The CDR3 sequence: CASSRSYRDSNQPQHF. CDR3 nucleotide sequence: TGCGCCAGCAGCCGCTCATACAGGGATAGCAATCAGCCCCAGCATTTT. The chain carries TRBV4-3 and TRBJ1-5, with a possible D match to TRBD1 (6 bases). CDR3 length: 16 residues. CDR1 is LGHNA and CDR2 is YSLEER in the germline V gene. The V end lost 4 bases, the J end lost 0 bases, and 13 bases lay between the germline ends.

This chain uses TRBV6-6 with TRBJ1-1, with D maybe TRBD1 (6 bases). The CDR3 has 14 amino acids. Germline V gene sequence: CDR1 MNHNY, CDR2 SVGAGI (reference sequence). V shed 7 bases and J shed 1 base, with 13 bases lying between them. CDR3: CASILGGGNTEAFF. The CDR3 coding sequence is TGTGCCAGCATTCTGGGGGGCGGGAACACTGAAGCTTTCTTT.

In DNA, the CDR3 is TGCGCCAGCAGCCTCCTACGGGCAACTAATGAAAAACTGTTTTTT. It is translated as CASSLLRATNEKLFF. The chain joins TRBV4-3 to TRBJ1-4; D unresolved. The V and J ends lost 4 bases and 0 bases respectively, with 9 bases between them. In germline, CDR1 is LGHNA, CDR2 YSLEER. The CDR3 loop spans 15 amino acids.

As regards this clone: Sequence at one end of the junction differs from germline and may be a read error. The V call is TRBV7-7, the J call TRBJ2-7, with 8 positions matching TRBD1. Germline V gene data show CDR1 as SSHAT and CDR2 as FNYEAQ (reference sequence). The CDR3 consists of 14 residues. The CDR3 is CASSLPGQDYEQYF. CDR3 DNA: TGTGCTAGCAGCTTACCGGGACAGGACTACGAGCAGTACTTC.

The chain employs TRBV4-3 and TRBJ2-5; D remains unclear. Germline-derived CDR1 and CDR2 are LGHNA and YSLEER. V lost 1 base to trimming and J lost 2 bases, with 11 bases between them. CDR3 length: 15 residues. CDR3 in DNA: TGCGCCAGCAGCCAAGGCCGAGGCACGCAAGAGACCCAGTACTTC. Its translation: CASSQGRGTQETQYF.